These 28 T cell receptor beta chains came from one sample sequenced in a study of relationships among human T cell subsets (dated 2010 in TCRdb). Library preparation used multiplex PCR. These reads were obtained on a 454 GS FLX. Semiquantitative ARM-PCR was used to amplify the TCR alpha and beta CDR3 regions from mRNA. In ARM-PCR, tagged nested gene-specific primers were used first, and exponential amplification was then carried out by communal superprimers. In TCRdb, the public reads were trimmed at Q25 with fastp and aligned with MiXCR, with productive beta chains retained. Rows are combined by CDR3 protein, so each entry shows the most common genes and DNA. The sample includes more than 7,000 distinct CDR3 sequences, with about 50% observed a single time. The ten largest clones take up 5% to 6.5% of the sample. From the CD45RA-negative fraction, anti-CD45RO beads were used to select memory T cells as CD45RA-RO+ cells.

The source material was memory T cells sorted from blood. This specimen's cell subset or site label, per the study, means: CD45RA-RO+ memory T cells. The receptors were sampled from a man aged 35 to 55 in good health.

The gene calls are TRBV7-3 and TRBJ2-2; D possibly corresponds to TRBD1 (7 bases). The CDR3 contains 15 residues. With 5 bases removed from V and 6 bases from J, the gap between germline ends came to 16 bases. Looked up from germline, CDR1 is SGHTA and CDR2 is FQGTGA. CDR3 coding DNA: TGTGCCAGCAGCCCCGGGACAGCGGGTCCCGGGGAGCTGTTTTTT. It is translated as CASSPGTAGPGELFF.

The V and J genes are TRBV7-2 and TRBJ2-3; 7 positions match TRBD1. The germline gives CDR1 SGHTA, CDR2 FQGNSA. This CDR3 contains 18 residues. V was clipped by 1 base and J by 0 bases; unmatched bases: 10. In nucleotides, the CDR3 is TGTGCCAGCAGCTTAGAGGGGCGAGGGACAGCTAGCACAGATACGCAGTATTTT. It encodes CASSLEGRGTASTDTQYF.

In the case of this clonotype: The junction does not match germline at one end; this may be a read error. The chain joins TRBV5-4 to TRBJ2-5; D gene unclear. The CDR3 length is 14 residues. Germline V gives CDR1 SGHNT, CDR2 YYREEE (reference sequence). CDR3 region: CASSRMDRRETQYF. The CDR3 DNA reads TGCGCCAGCAGCCGTATGGATCGCCGGGAGACCCAGTACTTC.

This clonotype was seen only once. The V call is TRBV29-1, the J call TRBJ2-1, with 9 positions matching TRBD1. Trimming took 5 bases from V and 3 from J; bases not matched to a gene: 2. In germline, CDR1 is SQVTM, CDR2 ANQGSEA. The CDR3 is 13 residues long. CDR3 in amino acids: CSVRGQGYNEQFF. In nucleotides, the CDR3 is TGCAGCGTTAGGGGACAGGGCTACAATGAGCAGTTCTTC.

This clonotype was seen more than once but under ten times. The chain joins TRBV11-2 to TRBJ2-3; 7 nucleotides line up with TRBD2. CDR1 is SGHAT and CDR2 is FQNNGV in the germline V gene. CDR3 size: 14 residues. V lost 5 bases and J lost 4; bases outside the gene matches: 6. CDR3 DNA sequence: TGTGCCAGCAGCCCCCGAGGGAGGGCAGATACGCAGTATTTT. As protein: CASSPRGRADTQYF.

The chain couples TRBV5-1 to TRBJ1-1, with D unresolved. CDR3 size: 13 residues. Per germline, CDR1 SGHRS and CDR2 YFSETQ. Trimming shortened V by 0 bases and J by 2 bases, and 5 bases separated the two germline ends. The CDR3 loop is CASSLEGNTEAFF. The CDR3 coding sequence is TGCGCCAGCAGCTTGGAAGGCAACACTGAAGCTTTCTTT.

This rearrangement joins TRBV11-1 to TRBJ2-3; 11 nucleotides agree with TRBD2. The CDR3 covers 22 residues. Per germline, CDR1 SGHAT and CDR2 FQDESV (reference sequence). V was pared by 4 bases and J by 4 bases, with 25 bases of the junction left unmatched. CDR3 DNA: TGTGCCAGCAGCTCGGGTCAGGGGCTAGGGTCTAGCGGGAGGTGGTTACCAGATACGCAGTATTTT. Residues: CASSSGQGLGSSGRWLPDTQYF.

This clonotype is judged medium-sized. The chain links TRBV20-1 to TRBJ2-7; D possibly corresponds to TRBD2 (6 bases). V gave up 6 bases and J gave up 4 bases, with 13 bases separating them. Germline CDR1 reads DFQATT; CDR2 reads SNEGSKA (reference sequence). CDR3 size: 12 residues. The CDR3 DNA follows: TGCAGTGCCGCGACTAGTTCGTACGAGCAGTACTTC. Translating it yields CSAATSSYEQYF.

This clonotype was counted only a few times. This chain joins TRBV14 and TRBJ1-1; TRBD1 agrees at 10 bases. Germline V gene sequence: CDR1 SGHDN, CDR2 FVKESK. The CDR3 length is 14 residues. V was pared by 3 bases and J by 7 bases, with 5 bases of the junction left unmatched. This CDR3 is CASSQRQGAGEAFF. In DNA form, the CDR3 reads TGTGCCAGCAGCCAGAGACAGGGGGCCGGTGAAGCTTTCTTT.

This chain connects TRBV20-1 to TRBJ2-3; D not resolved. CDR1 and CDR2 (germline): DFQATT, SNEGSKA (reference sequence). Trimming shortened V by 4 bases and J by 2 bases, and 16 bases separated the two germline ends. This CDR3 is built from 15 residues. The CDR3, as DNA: TGCAGTGCTACAGGCCAGCTCATTCACACAGATACGCAGTATTTT. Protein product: CSATGQLIHTDTQYF.

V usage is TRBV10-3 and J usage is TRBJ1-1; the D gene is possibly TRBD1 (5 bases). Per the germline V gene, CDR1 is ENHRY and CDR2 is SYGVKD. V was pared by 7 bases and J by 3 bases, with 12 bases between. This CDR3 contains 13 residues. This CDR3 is CAIKASGYTEAFF. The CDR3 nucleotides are TGTGCCATCAAGGCCTCAGGGTACACTGAAGCTTTCTTT.

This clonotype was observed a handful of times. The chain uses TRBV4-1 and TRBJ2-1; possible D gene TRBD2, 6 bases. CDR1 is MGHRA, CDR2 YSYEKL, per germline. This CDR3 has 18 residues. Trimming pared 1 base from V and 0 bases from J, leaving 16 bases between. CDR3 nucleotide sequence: TGCGCCAGCAGCCAAGTTGGTAGCGGTCTTAGCTCCTACAATGAGCAGTTCTTC. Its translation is CASSQVGSGLSSYNEQFF.

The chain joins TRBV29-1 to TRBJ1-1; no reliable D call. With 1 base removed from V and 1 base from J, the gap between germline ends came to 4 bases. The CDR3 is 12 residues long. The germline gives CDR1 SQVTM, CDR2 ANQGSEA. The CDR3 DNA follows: TGCAGCGTTGAAGGGGGGAACACTGAAGCTTTCTTT. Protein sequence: CSVEGGNTEAFF. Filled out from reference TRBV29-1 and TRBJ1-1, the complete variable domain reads SAVISQKPSRDICQRGTSLTIQCQVDSQVTMMFWYRQQPGQSLTLIATANQGSEATYESGFVIDKFPISRPNLTFSTLTVSNMSPEDSSIYLCSVEGGNTEAFFGQGTRLTVV.

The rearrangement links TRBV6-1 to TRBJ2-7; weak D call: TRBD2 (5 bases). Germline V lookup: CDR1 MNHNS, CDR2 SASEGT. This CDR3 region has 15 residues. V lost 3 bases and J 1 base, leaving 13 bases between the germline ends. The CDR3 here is CASSDNRGWSYEQYF. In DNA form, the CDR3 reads TGTGCCAGCAGTGATAATCGGGGTTGGTCCTACGAGCAGTACTTC.

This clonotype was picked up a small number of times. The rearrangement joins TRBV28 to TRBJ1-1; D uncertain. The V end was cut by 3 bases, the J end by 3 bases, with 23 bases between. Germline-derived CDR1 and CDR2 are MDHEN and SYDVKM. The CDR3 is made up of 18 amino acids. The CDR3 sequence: CASSFPLGGRTGDTEAFF. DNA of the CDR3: TGTGCCAGCAGTTTCCCCCTGGGAGGGAGGACTGGGGACACTGAAGCTTTCTTT.

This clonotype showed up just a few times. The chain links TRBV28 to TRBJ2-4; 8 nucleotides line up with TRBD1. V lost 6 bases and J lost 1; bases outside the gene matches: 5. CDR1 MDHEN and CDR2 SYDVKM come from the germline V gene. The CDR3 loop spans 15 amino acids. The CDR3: CASSLQGAAKNIQYF. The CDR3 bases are TGTGCCAGCAGCCTTCAGGGGGCTGCCAAAAACATTCAGTACTTC.

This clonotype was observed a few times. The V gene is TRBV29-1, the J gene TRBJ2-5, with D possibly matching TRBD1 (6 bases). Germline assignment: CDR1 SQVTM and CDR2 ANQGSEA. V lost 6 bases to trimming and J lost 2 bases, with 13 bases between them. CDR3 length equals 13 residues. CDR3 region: CSVRSTGQETQYF. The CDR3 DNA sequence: TGCAGCGTCCGATCTACAGGGCAAGAGACCCAGTACTTC.

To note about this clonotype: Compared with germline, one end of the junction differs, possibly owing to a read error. Here the CDR3 DNA reads TGCAGTGCTTTACCCGGACACCTCTACGAGCAGTACTTT. Amino acid sequence: CSALPGHLYEQYF. V usage is TRBV20-1 and J usage is TRBJ2-7; the D gene is possibly TRBD1 (5 bases). Germline lookup yields CDR1 DFQATT and CDR2 SNEGSKA (reference sequence). CDR3 size: 13 residues.

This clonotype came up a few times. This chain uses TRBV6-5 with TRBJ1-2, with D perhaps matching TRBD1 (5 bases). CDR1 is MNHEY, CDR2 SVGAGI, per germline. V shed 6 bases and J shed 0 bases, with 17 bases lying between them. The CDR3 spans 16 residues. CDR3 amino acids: CASSPYGASANYGYTF. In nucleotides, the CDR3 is TGTGCCAGCAGCCCTTATGGGGCCTCAGCTAACTATGGCTACACCTTC.

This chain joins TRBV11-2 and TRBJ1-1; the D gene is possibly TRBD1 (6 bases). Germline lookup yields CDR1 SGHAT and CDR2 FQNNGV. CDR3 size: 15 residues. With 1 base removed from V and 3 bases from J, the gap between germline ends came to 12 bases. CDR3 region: CASSLGRSGDTEAFF. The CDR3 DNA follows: TGTGCCAGCAGCTTAGGACGGTCAGGGGACACTGAAGCTTTCTTT.

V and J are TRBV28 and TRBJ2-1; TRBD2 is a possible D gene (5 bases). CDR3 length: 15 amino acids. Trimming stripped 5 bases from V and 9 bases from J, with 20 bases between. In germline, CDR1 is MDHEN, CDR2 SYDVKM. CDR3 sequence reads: CASSPPGVQRGEQFF. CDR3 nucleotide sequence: TGTGCCAGCAGTCCGCCCGGGGTCCAACGGGGTGAGCAGTTCTTC.

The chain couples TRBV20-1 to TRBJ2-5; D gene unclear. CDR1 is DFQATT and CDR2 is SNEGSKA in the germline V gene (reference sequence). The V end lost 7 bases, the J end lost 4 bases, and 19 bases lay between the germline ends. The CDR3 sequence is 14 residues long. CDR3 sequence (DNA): TGCAGTGTCAGAACAACCAGACAAGGAGAGACCCAGTACTTC. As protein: CSVRTTRQGETQYF.

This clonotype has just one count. CDR3 sequence reads: CASSLSPEHQPQHF. CDR3 in DNA: TGTGCCAGCAGTTTATCCCCCGAGCACCAGCCCCAGCATTTT. The rearrangement links TRBV27 to TRBJ1-5; D is undetermined. Trimming took off 0 bases at V and 7 bases at J, with 10 bases between the two ends. From germline, CDR1 is MNHEY and CDR2 SMNVEV (reference sequence). The CDR3 loop spans 14 amino acids.

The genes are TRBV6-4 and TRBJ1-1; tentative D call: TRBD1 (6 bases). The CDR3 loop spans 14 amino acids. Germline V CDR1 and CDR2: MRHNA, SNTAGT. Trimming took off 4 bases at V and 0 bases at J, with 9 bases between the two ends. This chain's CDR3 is CASSATGLNTEAFF. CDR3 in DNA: TGTGCCAGCAGTGCGACAGGCCTGAACACTGAAGCTTTCTTT.

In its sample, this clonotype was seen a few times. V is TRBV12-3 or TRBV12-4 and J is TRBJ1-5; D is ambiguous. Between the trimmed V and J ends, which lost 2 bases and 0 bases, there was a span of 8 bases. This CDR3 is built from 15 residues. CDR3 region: CASSLRQNSNQPQHF. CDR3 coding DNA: TGTGCCAGCAGTTTAAGACAAAATAGCAATCAGCCCCAGCATTTT.

The CDR3 loop is CASRRTGGYTEAFF. For the CDR3, the DNA is TGTGCCAGCAGACGGACAGGGGGATACACTGAAGCTTTCTTT. The chain combines TRBV27 with TRBJ1-1; 10 nucleotides match TRBD1. J was trimmed by 3 bases and V by 6 bases; bases with no gene match: 4. The CDR3 sequence is 14 residues long. Germline CDR1 is MNHEY and CDR2 is SMNVEV (reference sequence).

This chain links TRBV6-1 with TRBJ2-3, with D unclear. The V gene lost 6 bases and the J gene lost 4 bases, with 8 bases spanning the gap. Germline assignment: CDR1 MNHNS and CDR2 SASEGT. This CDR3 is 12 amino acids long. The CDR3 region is CASRGLADTQYF. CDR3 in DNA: TGTGCCAGCAGAGGGTTAGCAGATACGCAGTATTTT.

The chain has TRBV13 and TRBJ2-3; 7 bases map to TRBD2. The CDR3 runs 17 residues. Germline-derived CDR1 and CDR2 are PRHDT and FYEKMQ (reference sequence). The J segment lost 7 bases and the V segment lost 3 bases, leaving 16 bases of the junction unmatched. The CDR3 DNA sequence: TGTGCCAGCAGCTTGCCGGGGGGAGCGGGGCTCACGAATACGCAGTATTTT. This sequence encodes CASSLPGGAGLTNTQYF.